This is a list of T cell receptor beta chains from one sample in a study of blood T cell repertoires in COVID-19. TCRdb keeps only in-frame clones here, not all; method: immunoSEQ multiplex PCR. The data hold more than 300,000 clones, with around 92% observed a single time. Sequenced sample: PBMCs or T cells enriched from blood (not recorded which). These receptors all come from a woman in her twenties or thirties who had recovered from COVID-19. CDR3s include the opening cysteine and the closing phenylalanine or tryptophan. Each record gives: CDR3 length, J gene, D gene, V gene, clone size, CDR3 DNA, CDR3 protein. The D gene is left open where the match is weak. Clone size appears in some rows only: once, few, many, or a class for an expanded clone.

len: 13; j_gene: TRBJ1-1; d_gene: .; v_gene: TRBV9; abundance: few; CDR3nt: TGTGCCAGCCAGGGGACACTCAACACTGAAGCTTTCTTT; CDR3aa: CASQGTLNTEAFF
len: 14; j_gene: TRBJ2-5; d_gene: TRBD2; v_gene: TRBV5-1; abundance: .; CDR3nt: TGCGCCACCTCACTAGCGGGAGGTTTAGAGACCCAGTACTTC; CDR3aa: CATSLAGGLETQYF
len: 17; j_gene: TRBJ2-7; d_gene: TRBD1; v_gene: TRBV28; abundance: .; CDR3nt: TGTGCCAGCAGTTTCCCCCCTCAGGGACAGGGAGGCGACGAGCAGTACTTC; CDR3aa: CASSFPPQGQGGDEQYF
len: 15; j_gene: TRBJ1-3; d_gene: .; v_gene: TRBV29-1; abundance: .; CDR3nt: TGCAGCGTTGACTGGTCGGGTTCTTCTGGAAACACCATATATTTT; CDR3aa: CSVDWSGSSGNTIYF
len: 16; j_gene: TRBJ2-1; d_gene: TRBD2; v_gene: TRBV4-1; abundance: once; CDR3nt: TGCGCCAGCAGCCAGGCTAGCGGGAGGGCCTACAATGAGCAGTTCTTC; CDR3aa: CASSQASGRAYNEQFF
len: 19; j_gene: TRBJ2-3; d_gene: TRBD2; v_gene: TRBV28; abundance: .; CDR3nt: TGTGCCAGCAGTTTTGACTCGGGGGGGGTAGCGGGAGGCACAGATACGCAGTATTTT; CDR3aa: CASSFDSGGVAGGTDTQYF
len: 13; j_gene: TRBJ2-2; d_gene: TRBD2; v_gene: TRBV3-1/TRBV3-2; abundance: .; CDR3nt: TGTGCCAGCAGCCAAGTACGACTAGCGGAGCTGTTTTTT; CDR3aa: CASSQVRLAELFF
len: 11; j_gene: TRBJ2-1; d_gene: .; v_gene: TRBV4-1; abundance: .; CDR3nt: TGCGCCAGCAGCCAATTGGCGGATATGTTCTTC; CDR3aa: CASSQLADMFF
len: 16; j_gene: TRBJ2-7; d_gene: .; v_gene: TRBV4-1; abundance: .; CDR3nt: TGCGCCAGCAGCCAAGGTTGGGGCAGCTCTCGGAACGAGCAGTACTTC; CDR3aa: CASSQGWGSSRNEQYF
len: 13; j_gene: TRBJ2-5; d_gene: .; v_gene: TRBV20-1; abundance: .; CDR3nt: TGCAGTGCTAGTTCAGGGAAACAAGAGACCCAGTACTTC; CDR3aa: CSASSGKQETQYF
len: 15; j_gene: TRBJ2-1; d_gene: TRBD2; v_gene: TRBV24-1; abundance: .; CDR3nt: TGTGCCACCAGTGAACTAGCGGGAGTGATCACTGAGCAGTTCTTC; CDR3aa: CATSELAGVITEQFF
len: 15; j_gene: TRBJ2-1; d_gene: TRBD2; v_gene: TRBV7-2; abundance: .; CDR3nt: TGTGCCAGCAGCTCCGGGACTAGCGGTCACAATGAGCAGTTCTTC; CDR3aa: CASSSGTSGHNEQFF
len: 14; j_gene: TRBJ2-2; d_gene: .; v_gene: TRBV7-3; abundance: .; CDR3nt: TGTGCCAGCAGCCGGGGTAGTGTGGCCGGGGAGCTGTTTTTT; CDR3aa: CASSRGSVAGELFF
len: 15; j_gene: TRBJ1-3; d_gene: .; v_gene: TRBV3-1/TRBV3-2; abundance: .; CDR3nt: TGTGCCAGCAGCCAAGATCTTGTCCCTGGAAACACCATATATTTT; CDR3aa: CASSQDLVPGNTIYF
len: 18; j_gene: TRBJ2-7; d_gene: .; v_gene: TRBV21-1; abundance: few; CDR3nt: TGTGCCAGCAGCAAAGCGGGGTTGATAGAGCGGCAAACCTACGAGCAGTACTTC; CDR3aa: CASSKAGLIERQTYEQYF
len: 15; j_gene: TRBJ2-1; d_gene: .; v_gene: TRBV7-2; abundance: .; CDR3nt: TGTGCCAGCAGCTTAGTGGGGCGGTCCCACAATGAGCAGTTCTTC; CDR3aa: CASSLVGRSHNEQFF
len: 17; j_gene: TRBJ1-1; d_gene: .; v_gene: TRBV18; abundance: .; CDR3nt: TGTGCCAGCTCACGGAACGAGGTCCGGATCTTGAACACTGAAGCTTTCTTT; CDR3aa: CASSRNEVRILNTEAFF
len: 14; j_gene: TRBJ1-1; d_gene: TRBD1; v_gene: TRBV27; abundance: .; CDR3nt: TGTGCCAGCAGTCCCGACAGGGGGTGGACTGAAGCTTTCTTT; CDR3aa: CASSPDRGWTEAFF
len: 15; j_gene: TRBJ2-7; d_gene: TRBD1; v_gene: TRBV28; abundance: .; CDR3nt: TGTGCCAGCAGTCCAAGGACAGGGGGCCGATACGAGCAGTACTTC; CDR3aa: CASSPRTGGRYEQYF
len: 19; j_gene: TRBJ2-1; d_gene: TRBD2; v_gene: TRBV27; abundance: .; CDR3nt: TGTGCCAGCAGTTTATCGGTCCTAGCGGGAGTTCTAACCTACAATGAGCAGTTCTTC; CDR3aa: CASSLSVLAGVLTYNEQFF
len: 16; j_gene: TRBJ2-1; d_gene: TRBD2; v_gene: TRBV10-2; abundance: .; CDR3nt: TGCGCCAGCAGTGAGGGGGCGGGAGGTAAATACAATGAGCAGTTCTTC; CDR3aa: CASSEGAGGKYNEQFF
len: 18; j_gene: TRBJ1-4; d_gene: .; v_gene: TRBV7-2; abundance: .; CDR3nt: TGTGCCAGCAGCTTATTCGGGGGGGAGGTGGGCACTAATGAAAAACTGTTTTTT; CDR3aa: CASSLFGGEVGTNEKLFF
len: 17; j_gene: TRBJ2-1; d_gene: TRBD2; v_gene: TRBV3-1/TRBV3-2; abundance: .; CDR3nt: TGTGCCAGCAGCCAAGCCAGCGGACTAGGGAGCTTCAATGAGCAGTTCTTC; CDR3aa: CASSQASGLGSFNEQFF
len: 13; j_gene: TRBJ2-1; d_gene: .; v_gene: TRBV6-2/TRBV6-3; abundance: .; CDR3nt: TGTGCCAGCAGTTACGGCTGGTACAATGAGCAGTTCTTC; CDR3aa: CASSYGWYNEQFF
len: 16; j_gene: TRBJ1-5; d_gene: TRBD1; v_gene: TRBV10-3; abundance: .; CDR3nt: TGTGCCATCAGTGAGACGGAGCAGGGGGGTGGACAGCCCCAGCATTTT; CDR3aa: CAISETEQGGGQPQHF
len: 16; j_gene: TRBJ2-5; d_gene: TRBD2; v_gene: TRBV5-1; abundance: .; CDR3nt: TGCGCCAGCAGCTTGGCGGCTAGCGGAGCCCAAGAGACCCAGTACTTC; CDR3aa: CASSLAASGAQETQYF
len: 14; j_gene: TRBJ1-2; d_gene: TRBD1; v_gene: TRBV4-2; abundance: .; CDR3nt: TGTGCCAGCAGCCAACAGGACAGGTCGCGGGGCTACACCTTC; CDR3aa: CASSQQDRSRGYTF
len: 14; j_gene: TRBJ2-7; d_gene: .; v_gene: TRBV18; abundance: .; CDR3nt: TGTGCCAGCTCACCACCCGCTGGGACTTACGAGCAGTACTTC; CDR3aa: CASSPPAGTYEQYF
len: 15; j_gene: TRBJ2-7; d_gene: TRBD2; v_gene: TRBV29-1; abundance: .; CDR3nt: TGCAGCGTTGAAGAGACAGCGGGAGGCCATTCGGGGCAGTACTTC; CDR3aa: CSVEETAGGHSGQYF
len: 14; j_gene: TRBJ1-2; d_gene: .; v_gene: TRBV29-1; abundance: .; CDR3nt: TGCAGCGTTGTGGAGAGCCTTCAAGGCTATGGCTACACCTTC; CDR3aa: CSVVESLQGYGYTF
len: 14; j_gene: TRBJ2-7; d_gene: TRBD1; v_gene: TRBV2; abundance: .; CDR3nt: TGTGCCAGCAGACCCAGGACAGGTCCTTACGAGCAGTACTTC; CDR3aa: CASRPRTGPYEQYF
len: 12; j_gene: TRBJ2-5; d_gene: .; v_gene: TRBV7-9; abundance: .; CDR3nt: TGTGCCAGCAGCCCCCAGCAAGAGACCCAGTACTTC; CDR3aa: CASSPQQETQYF
len: 13; j_gene: TRBJ2-5; d_gene: .; v_gene: TRBV29-1; abundance: .; CDR3nt: TGCAGCGTTGGCTGGGACACAGAAGAGACCCAGTACTTC; CDR3aa: CSVGWDTEETQYF
len: 18; j_gene: TRBJ2-1; d_gene: TRBD2; v_gene: TRBV7-9; abundance: .; CDR3nt: TGTGCCAGCAGCCCCAGCGGTGGGACTAGCGGGAGAATACATGAGCAGTTCTTC; CDR3aa: CASSPSGGTSGRIHEQFF
len: 15; j_gene: TRBJ2-6; d_gene: .; v_gene: TRBV25-1; abundance: .; CDR3nt: TGTGCCAGCAGACAGTCGAGCTCTGGGGCCAACGTCCTGACTTTC; CDR3aa: CASRQSSSGANVLTF
len: 15; j_gene: TRBJ2-5; d_gene: .; v_gene: TRBV18; abundance: .; CDR3nt: TGTGCCAGCTCACCACTGAAAGGGGGGGAAGAGACCCAGTACTTC; CDR3aa: CASSPLKGGEETQYF
len: 17; j_gene: TRBJ1-5; d_gene: .; v_gene: TRBV5-8; abundance: .; CDR3nt: TGTGCCAGCAGCTTGGCGGGTTCTAGTATCGCGGTTCAGCCCCAGCATTTT; CDR3aa: CASSLAGSSIAVQPQHF
len: 14; j_gene: TRBJ1-5; d_gene: TRBD1; v_gene: TRBV6-5; abundance: .; CDR3nt: TGTGCCAGCGGTAAGGTAAGGGGGCCTCAGCCCCAGCATTTT; CDR3aa: CASGKVRGPQPQHF
len: 15; j_gene: TRBJ2-3; d_gene: TRBD1; v_gene: TRBV25-1; abundance: once; CDR3nt: TGTGCCAGCAGTGTAGGGGGACAGGGTGCAGATACGCAGTATTTT; CDR3aa: CASSVGGQGADTQYF
len: 15; j_gene: TRBJ2-1; d_gene: TRBD2; v_gene: TRBV7-3; abundance: .; CDR3nt: TGTGCCAGCAGCTTGCTAGCGGGTTTGGTTAATGAGCAGTTCTTC; CDR3aa: CASSLLAGLVNEQFF
len: 13; j_gene: TRBJ1-6; d_gene: TRBD1; v_gene: TRBV12-3/TRBV12-4; abundance: .; CDR3nt: TGTGCCAGCCGGGACAGAAGTAATTCACCCCTCCACTTT; CDR3aa: CASRDRSNSPLHF
len: 13; j_gene: TRBJ1-2; d_gene: .; v_gene: TRBV2; abundance: few; CDR3nt: TGTGCCAGCAGTGAGTCTCTTGCCGGGGGGCTAGACTTC; CDR3aa: CASSESLAGGLDF
len: 14; j_gene: TRBJ1-1; d_gene: TRBD1; v_gene: TRBV5-6; abundance: .; CDR3nt: TGTGCCAGCAGCCCCGGGACAGAGAACACTGAAGCTTTCTTT; CDR3aa: CASSPGTENTEAFF
len: 12; j_gene: TRBJ1-4; d_gene: .; v_gene: TRBV5-1; abundance: .; CDR3nt: TGCGCCAGCAGCTCCCGAGGTGAAAAACTGTTTTTT; CDR3aa: CASSSRGEKLFF
len: 16; j_gene: TRBJ2-7; d_gene: .; v_gene: TRBV5-4; abundance: few; CDR3nt: TGTGCCAGCAGCTACCGGGCTTCCCCAGGGTCCTACGAGCAGTACTTC; CDR3aa: CASSYRASPGSYEQYF
len: 17; j_gene: TRBJ1-6; d_gene: .; v_gene: TRBV7-6; abundance: .; CDR3nt: TGTGCCAGCAGCCAGACGGGAAGAAGCTCCTATAATTCACCCCTCCACTTT; CDR3aa: CASSQTGRSSYNSPLHF
len: 13; j_gene: TRBJ1-2; d_gene: .; v_gene: TRBV27; abundance: .; CDR3nt: TGTGCCAGCAAATACAGGGATAACTATGGCTACACCTTC; CDR3aa: CASKYRDNYGYTF
len: 17; j_gene: TRBJ1-2; d_gene: TRBD1; v_gene: TRBV2; abundance: .; CDR3nt: TGTGCCAGCACCCGGGGGACAGGAGACAAAAATAACTATGGCTACACCTTC; CDR3aa: CASTRGTGDKNNYGYTF